Included here is one TCR beta chain sequence, with context. The sample belongs to a study of OX40 agonist ivuxolimab in advanced cancers. The method was immunoSEQ multiplex PCR; TCRdb's version includes in-frame clones alone and lacks a portion of them. Of some 38,000 clones in the sample, about 89% were seen once. Systemic immunosuppression or autoimmune disease history was grounds to exclude patients. The clonotype was recovered from an adult with an advanced solid tumor such as melanoma, head and neck, liver or kidney cancer. The sequences come from CD4+ or CD8+ T cells sorted from blood, collected in a trial of the OX40 agonist ivuxolimab.

This CDR3 is CASEGSSTDTQYF. DNA for the CDR3: TGTGCCAGCGAGGGTTCTAGCACAGATACGCAGTATTTT. The gene calls are TRBV2 and TRBJ2-3, with TRBD2 as a possible D gene (5 bases). The V gene's germline CDR1 is SNHLY and CDR2 FYNNEI. V dropped 8 bases and J dropped 0 bases, with 9 bases sitting between them. This CDR3 has 13 amino acids.